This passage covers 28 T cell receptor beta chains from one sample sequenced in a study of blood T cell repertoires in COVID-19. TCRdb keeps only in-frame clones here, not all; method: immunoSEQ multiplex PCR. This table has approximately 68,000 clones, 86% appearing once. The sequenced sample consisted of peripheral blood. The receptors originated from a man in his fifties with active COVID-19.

The CDR3 sequence: CAWSQGSANQETQYF. The CDR3 DNA reads TGTGCCTGGAGTCAGGGGAGCGCCAACCAAGAGACCCAGTACTTC. V usage is TRBV30 and J usage is TRBJ2-5, with D maybe TRBD1 (6 bases). Germline values: CDR1 GTSNPN, CDR2 SVGIG (reference sequence). V was pared by 2 bases and J by 0 bases, with 13 bases between. This CDR3 comprises 15 residues.

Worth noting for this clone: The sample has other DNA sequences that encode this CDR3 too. DNA of the CDR3: TGTGCCAGTAGTATTTCGGGAGCTGGAAACACCATATATTTT. Translated, it gives CASSISGAGNTIYF. The rearrangement links TRBV19 to TRBJ1-3, with D unclear. From germline, CDR1 is LNHDA and CDR2 SQIVND (reference sequence). The CDR3 is 14 residues long. V dropped 3 bases and J dropped 2 bases, with 8 bases sitting between them. Drawing the rest from reference TRBV19 and TRBJ1-3, the complete variable domain is DGGITQSPKYLFRKEGQNVTLSCEQNLNHDAMYWYRQDPGQGLRLIYYSQIVNDFQKGDIAEGYSVSREKKESFPLTVTSAQKNPTAFYLCASSISGAGNTIYFGEGSWLTVV.

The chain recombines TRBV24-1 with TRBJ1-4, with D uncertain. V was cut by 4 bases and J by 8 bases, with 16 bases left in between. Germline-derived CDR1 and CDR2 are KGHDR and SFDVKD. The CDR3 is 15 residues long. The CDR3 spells CATSDAGPGREKLFF. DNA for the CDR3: TGTGCCACCAGTGACGCAGGACCGGGAAGGGAAAAACTGTTTTTT.

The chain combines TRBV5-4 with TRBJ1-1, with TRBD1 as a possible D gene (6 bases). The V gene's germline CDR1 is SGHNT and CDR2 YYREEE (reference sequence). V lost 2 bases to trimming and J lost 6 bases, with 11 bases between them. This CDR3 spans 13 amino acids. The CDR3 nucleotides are TGTGCCAGCAGCTTTCAGGGGTCTGCTGAAGCTTTCTTT. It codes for CASSFQGSAEAFF.

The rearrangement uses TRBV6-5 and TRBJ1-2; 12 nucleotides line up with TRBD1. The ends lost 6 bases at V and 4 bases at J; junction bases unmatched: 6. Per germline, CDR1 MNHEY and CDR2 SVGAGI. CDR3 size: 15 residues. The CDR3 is CASRRWGQGAYGYTF. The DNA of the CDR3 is TGTGCCAGCAGGAGGTGGGGACAGGGGGCCTATGGCTACACCTTC.

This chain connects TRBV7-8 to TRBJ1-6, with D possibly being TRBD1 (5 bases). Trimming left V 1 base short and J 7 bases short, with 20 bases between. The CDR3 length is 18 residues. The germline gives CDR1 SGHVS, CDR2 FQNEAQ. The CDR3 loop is CASSLVGGYGPGNSPLHF. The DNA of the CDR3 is TGTGCCAGCAGCTTAGTCGGGGGGTACGGGCCTGGGAATTCACCCCTCCACTTT.

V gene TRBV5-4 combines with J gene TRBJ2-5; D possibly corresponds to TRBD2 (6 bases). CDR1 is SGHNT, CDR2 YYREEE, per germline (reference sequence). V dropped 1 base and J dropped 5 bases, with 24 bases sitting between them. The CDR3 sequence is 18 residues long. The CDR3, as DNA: TGTGCCAGCAGCTTGTCATTTCTCGGGGGTATCTCGGGGGAGACCCAGTACTTC. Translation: CASSLSFLGGISGETQYF.

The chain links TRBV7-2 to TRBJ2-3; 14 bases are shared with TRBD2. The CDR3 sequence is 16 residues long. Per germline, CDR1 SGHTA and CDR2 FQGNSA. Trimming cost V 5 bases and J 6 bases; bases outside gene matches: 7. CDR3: CASSTTSGRAPDTQYF. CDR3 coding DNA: TGTGCCAGCAGCACGACTAGCGGGAGGGCTCCGGATACGCAGTATTTT.

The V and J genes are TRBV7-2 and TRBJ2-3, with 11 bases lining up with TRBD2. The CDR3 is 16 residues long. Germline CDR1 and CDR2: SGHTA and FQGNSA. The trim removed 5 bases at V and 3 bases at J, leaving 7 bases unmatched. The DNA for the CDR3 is TGTGCCAGCAGCACAATAGCGGGGGGGCGGACAGATACGCAGTATTTT. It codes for CASSTIAGGRTDTQYF. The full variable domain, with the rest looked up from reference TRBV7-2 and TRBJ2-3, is GAGVSQSPSNKVTEKGKDVELRCDPISGHTALYWYRQSLGQGLEFLIYFQGNSAPDKSGLPSDRFSAERTGGSVSTLTIQRTQQEDSAVYLCASSTIAGGRTDTQYFGPGTRLTVL.

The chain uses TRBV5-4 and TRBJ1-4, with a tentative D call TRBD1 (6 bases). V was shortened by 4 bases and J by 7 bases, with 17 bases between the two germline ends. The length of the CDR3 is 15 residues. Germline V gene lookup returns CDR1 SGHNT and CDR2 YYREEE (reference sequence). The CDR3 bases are TGTGCCAGCAGCATGACCGGGACATCAACTGAAAAACTGTTTTTT. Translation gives CASSMTGTSTEKLFF.

CDR3 sequence (DNA): TGTGCCAGCAGCTTAGATCTAAACAATGAGCAGTTCTTC. This encodes CASSLDLNNEQFF. The chain uses TRBV11-2 and TRBJ2-1; D not resolved. The CDR3 length is 13 residues. The germline V gene has CDR1 SGHAT and CDR2 FQNNGV. V was trimmed by 0 bases and J by 5 bases, leaving 5 bases between them.

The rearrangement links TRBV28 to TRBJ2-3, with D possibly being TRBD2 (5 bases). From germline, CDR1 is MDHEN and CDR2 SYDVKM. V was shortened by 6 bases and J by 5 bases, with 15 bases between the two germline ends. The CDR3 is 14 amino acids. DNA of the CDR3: TGTGCCAGCAGGATAGGACTCTTAGGAGATACGCAGTATTTT. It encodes CASRIGLLGDTQYF.

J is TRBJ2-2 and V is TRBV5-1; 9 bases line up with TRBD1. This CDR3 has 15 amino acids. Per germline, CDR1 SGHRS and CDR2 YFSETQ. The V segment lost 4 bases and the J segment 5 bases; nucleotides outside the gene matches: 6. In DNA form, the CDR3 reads TGCGCCAGCAGCCCCGGGACAGGGATGACCGGGGAGCTGTTTTTT. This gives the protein CASSPGTGMTGELFF. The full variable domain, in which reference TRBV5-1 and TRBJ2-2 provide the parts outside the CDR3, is KAGVTQTPRYLIKTRGQQVTLSCSPISGHRSVSWYQQTPGQGLQFLFEYFSETQRNKGNFPGRFSGRQFSNSRSEMNVSTLELGDSALYLCASSPGTGMTGELFFGEGSRLTVL.

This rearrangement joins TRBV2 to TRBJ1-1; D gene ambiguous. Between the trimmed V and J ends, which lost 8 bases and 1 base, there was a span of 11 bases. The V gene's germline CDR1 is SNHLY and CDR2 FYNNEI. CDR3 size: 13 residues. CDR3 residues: CASRGQPNTEAFF. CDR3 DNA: TGTGCCAGCCGCGGGCAGCCGAACACTGAAGCTTTCTTT.

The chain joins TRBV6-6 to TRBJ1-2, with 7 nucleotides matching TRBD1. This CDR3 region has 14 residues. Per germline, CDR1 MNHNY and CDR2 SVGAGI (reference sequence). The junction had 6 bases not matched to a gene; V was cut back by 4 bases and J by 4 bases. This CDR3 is CASSSGQSTYGYTF. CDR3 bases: TGTGCCAGCAGTTCGGGACAGTCCACCTATGGCTACACCTTC.

CDR3 DNA sequence: TGTGCCAGCAGCCGTGACTGGTATGGCTACACCTTC. It translates to CASSRDWYGYTF. The V call is TRBV5-4, the J call TRBJ1-2; D is ambiguous. The CDR3 covers 12 residues. V was pared by 4 bases and J by 5 bases, with 9 bases between. Germline CDR1 and CDR2: SGHNT and YYREEE (reference sequence).

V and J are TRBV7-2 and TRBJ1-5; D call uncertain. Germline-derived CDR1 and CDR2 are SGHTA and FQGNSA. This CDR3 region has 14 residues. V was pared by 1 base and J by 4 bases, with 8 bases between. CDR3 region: CASSLGGTNQPQHF. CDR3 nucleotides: TGTGCCAGCAGCTTAGGAGGCACAAATCAGCCCCAGCATTTT.

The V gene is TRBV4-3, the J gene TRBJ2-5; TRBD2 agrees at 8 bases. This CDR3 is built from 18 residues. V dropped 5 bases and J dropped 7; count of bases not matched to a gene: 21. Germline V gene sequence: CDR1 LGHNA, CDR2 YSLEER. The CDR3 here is CASSYSPFRGGNGATQYF. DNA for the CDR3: TGCGCCAGCAGCTATAGCCCTTTCCGGGGGGGCAACGGGGCGACCCAGTACTTC.

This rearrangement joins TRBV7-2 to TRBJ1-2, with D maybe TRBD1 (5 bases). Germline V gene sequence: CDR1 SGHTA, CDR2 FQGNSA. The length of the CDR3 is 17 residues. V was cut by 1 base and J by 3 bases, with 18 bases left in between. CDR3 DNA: TGTGCCAGCAGCTTAGTTATCAGTAGGGGTGGGGACTATGGCTACACCTTC. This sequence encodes CASSLVISRGGDYGYTF.

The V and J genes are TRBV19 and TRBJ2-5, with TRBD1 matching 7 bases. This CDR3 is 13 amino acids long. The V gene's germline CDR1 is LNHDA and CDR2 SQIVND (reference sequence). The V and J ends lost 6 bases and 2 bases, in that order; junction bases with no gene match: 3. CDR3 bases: TGTGCCAGTAGCAAACAGGGGCAAGAGACCCAGTACTTC. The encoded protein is CASSKQGQETQYF. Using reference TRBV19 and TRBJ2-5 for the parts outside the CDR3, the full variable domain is DGGITQSPKYLFRKEGQNVTLSCEQNLNHDAMYWYRQDPGQGLRLIYYSQIVNDFQKGDIAEGYSVSREKKESFPLTVTSAQKNPTAFYLCASSKQGQETQYFGPGTRLLVL.

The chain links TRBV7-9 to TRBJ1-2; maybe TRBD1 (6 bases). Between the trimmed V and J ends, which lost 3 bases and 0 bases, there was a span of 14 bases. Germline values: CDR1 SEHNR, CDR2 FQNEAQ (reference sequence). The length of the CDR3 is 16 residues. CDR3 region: CASSFSGTLTNYGYTF. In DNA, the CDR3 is TGTGCCAGCAGCTTTTCGGGGACACTGACTAACTATGGCTACACCTTC.

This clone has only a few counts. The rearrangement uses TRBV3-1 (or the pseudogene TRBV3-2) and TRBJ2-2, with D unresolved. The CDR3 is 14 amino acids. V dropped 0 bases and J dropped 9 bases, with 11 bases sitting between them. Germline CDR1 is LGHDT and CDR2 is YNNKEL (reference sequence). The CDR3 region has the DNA TGTGCCAGCAGCCAAGATTTCACTTCCAGGGAGCTGTTTTTT. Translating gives CASSQDFTSRELFF.

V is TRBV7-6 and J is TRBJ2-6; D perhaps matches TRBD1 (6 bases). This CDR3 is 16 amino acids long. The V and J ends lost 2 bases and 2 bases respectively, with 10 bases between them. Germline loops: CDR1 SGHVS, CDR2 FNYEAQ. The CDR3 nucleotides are TGTGCCAGCAGCTTAAACAGGGCAACTGGGGCCAACGTCCTGACTTTC. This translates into CASSLNRATGANVLTF.

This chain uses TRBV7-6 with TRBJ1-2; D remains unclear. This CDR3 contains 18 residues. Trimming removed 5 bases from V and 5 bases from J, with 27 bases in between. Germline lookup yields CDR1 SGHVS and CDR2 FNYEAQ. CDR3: CASSPGVQGTLEVYGYTF. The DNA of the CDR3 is TGTGCCAGCAGCCCGGGTGTGCAAGGAACCCTGGAAGTTTATGGCTACACCTTC.

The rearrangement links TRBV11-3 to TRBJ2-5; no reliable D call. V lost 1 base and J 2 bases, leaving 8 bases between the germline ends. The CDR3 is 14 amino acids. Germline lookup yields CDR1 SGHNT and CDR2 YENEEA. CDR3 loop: CASSLGASQETQYF. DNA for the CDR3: TGTGCCAGCAGCTTAGGTGCCAGTCAAGAGACCCAGTACTTC.

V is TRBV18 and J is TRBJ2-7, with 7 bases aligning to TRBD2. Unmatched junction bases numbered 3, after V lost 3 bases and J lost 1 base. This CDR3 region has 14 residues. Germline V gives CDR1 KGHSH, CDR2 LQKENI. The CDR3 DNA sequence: TGTGCCAGCTCACCCATGGGGGGGTCCTACGAGCAGTACTTC. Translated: CASSPMGGSYEQYF.

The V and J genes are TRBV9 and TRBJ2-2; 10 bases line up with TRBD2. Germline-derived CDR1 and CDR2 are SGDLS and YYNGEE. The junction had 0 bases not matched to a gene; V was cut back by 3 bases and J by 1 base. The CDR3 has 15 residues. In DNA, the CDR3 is TGTGCCAGCAGCGGGACTAGCGGGAACACCGGGGAGCTGTTTTTT. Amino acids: CASSGTSGNTGELFF. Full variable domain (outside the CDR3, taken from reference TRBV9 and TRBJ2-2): DSGVTQTPKHLITATGQRVTLRCSPRSGDLSVYWYQQSLDQGLQFLIQYYNGEERAKGNILERFSAQQFPDLHSELNLSSLELGDSALYFCASSGTSGNTGELFFGEGSRLTVL.

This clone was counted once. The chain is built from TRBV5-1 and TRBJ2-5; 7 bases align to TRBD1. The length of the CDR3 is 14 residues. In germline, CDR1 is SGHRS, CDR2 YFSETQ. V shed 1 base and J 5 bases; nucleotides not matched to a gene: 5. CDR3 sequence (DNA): TGCGCCAGCAGCTTGACAGGGGTATGGGAGACCCAGTACTTC. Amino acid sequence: CASSLTGVWETQYF.